The rows below give T cell receptor beta chains drawn from one sample of a study of regulatory T cells in long-lasting Graves disease. TCRdb passed the multiplex PCR reads through MiXCR, listing each CDR3 protein once. The sample shows about 660,000 distinct CDR3 sequences, around 32% of them seen only once. Specimen: peripheral blood mononuclear cells (PBMCs), collected when the disease was refractory, from a patient treated with antithyroid drugs. These receptors were collected from a female donor with Graves disease. CDR3s include the opening cysteine and the closing phenylalanine or tryptophan. The D gene is left open where the match is weak. Some rows mark clone size as missing; the rest say once, few, many or name a class of expanded clone.

-	TRBV12-3/TRBV12-4	TRBD1	TRBJ1-4	15	CASSPIQGAREKLFF	TGTGCCAGCAGTCCCATACAGGGGGCGAGGGAAAAACTGTTTTTT
few	TRBV13	TRBD2	TRBJ2-7	16	CASSLMSGMSSYEQYF	TGTGCCAGCAGCCTAATGAGCGGGATGAGCTCCTACGAGCAGTACTTC
few	TRBV27	TRBD2	TRBJ2-1	17	CASSPTGTSGNYNEQFF	TGTGCCAGCAGTCCCACCGGGACTAGCGGGAACTACAATGAGCAGTTCTTC
many	TRBV19	-	TRBJ1-5	13	CASSDRPNQPQHF	TGTGCCAGTAGCGACAGGCCCAATCAGCCCCAGCATTTT
few	TRBV7-3	-	TRBJ1-2	13	CASSWASGDGYTF	TGTGCCAGCAGCTGGGCTTCCGGGGATGGCTACACCTTC
-	TRBV12-3/TRBV12-4	-	TRBJ1-6	14	CASSFWGPGSPLHF	TGTGCCAGCAGTTTTTGGGGGCCCGGGTCACCCCTCCACTTT
few	TRBV28	TRBD1	TRBJ1-1	14	CASSISTGGAEAFF	TGTGCCAGCAGTATCTCGACAGGGGGGGCTGAAGCTTTCTTT
few	TRBV20-1	TRBD2	TRBJ2-2	16	CSARDRSGSKERELFF	TGCAGTGCTAGGGACCGTAGCGGGAGTAAAGAGAGAGAGCTGTTTTTT
-	TRBV5-4	TRBD1	TRBJ2-3	14	CASSQGQGGDTQYF	TGTGCCAGCAGCCAGGGACAGGGTGGAGATACGCAGTATTTT
-	TRBV10-1	-	TRBJ2-7	14	CASSEGGPNMEQYF	TGCGCCAGCAGTGAGGGGGGTCCGAACATGGAGCAGTACTTC
few	TRBV5-1	TRBD1	TRBJ1-1	14	CASSPTGEYTEAFF	TGCGCCAGCAGCCCGACAGGGGAATACACTGAAGCTTTCTTT
once	TRBV5-6	TRBD1	TRBJ2-2	15	CASSPGTGVTGELFF	TGTGCCAGCAGCCCCGGGACAGGGGTCACCGGGGAGCTGTTTTTT
few	TRBV19	-	TRBJ1-1	12	CASSIPYTEAFF	TGTGCCAGTAGTATCCCGTACACTGAAGCTTTCTTT
-	TRBV19	TRBD1	TRBJ1-2	13	CASTGQPNYGYTF	TGTGCCAGTACGGGACAGCCTAACTATGGCTACACCTTC
many	TRBV12-3/TRBV12-4	TRBD1	TRBJ1-1	13	CASRVTGGTEAFF	TGTGCCAGCAGAGTCACAGGGGGCACTGAAGCTTTCTTT
few	TRBV6-1	-	TRBJ2-2	15	CASSMTTLNTGELFF	TGTGCCAGCAGCATGACGACCTTGAACACCGGGGAGCTGTTTTTC
-	TRBV19	-	TRBJ1-5	14	CASTPSRIAQPQHF	TGTGCCAGTACTCCGAGCAGGATCGCACAGCCCCAGCATTTT
-	TRBV20-1	-	TRBJ1-4	14	CSARVGRTNEKLFF	TGCAGTGCTAGAGTGGGTCGAACTAATGAAAAACTGTTTTTT
few	TRBV7-2	TRBD2	TRBJ2-5	16	CASSPWTSASQETQYF	TGTGCCAGCAGTCCCTGGACTAGCGCCTCCCAAGAGACCCAGTACTTC
-	TRBV19	-	TRBJ1-5	16	CASSTYSRTLDQPQHF	TGTGCCAGTAGTACCTACAGCCGGACCCTCGATCAGCCCCAGCATTTT
-	TRBV7-9	TRBD1	TRBJ2-7	15	CASSLAAGTGHEQYF	TGTGCCAGCAGCTTGGCCGCCGGGACAGGCCACGAGCAGTACTTC
-	TRBV12-3/TRBV12-4	TRBD1	TRBJ1-1	17	CASSLRTGGRKWTEAFF	TGTGCCAGCAGTTTGCGGACAGGGGGCAGGAAATGGACTGAAGCTTTCTTT
few	TRBV3-1	-	TRBJ1-1	14	CASSQDPSNTEAFF	TGTGCCAGCAGCCAAGATCCCTCGAACACTGAAGCTTTCTTT
few	TRBV12-3/TRBV12-4	-	TRBJ1-5	13	CASQQNSNQPQHF	TGTGCCAGTCAACAGAATAGCAATCAGCCCCAGCATTTT
once	TRBV19	-	TRBJ2-1	13	CASSVRVGAEQFF	TGTGCCAGTAGTGTCCGAGTGGGTGCTGAGCAGTTCTTC
-	TRBV19	TRBD2	TRBJ2-2	16	CASSISSGIPTGELFF	TGTGCCAGTAGTATCTCTAGCGGGATCCCCACCGGGGAGCTGTTTTTT
-	TRBV19	TRBD1	TRBJ1-5	16	CASSIETGGAFQPQHF	TGTGCCAGTAGTATAGAGACAGGGGGCGCATTCCAGCCCCAGCATTTT
-	TRBV5-1	TRBD1	TRBJ2-6	19	CASSRTIGTGTSGANVLTF	TGCGCCAGCAGCCGCACCATTGGGACAGGGACTTCTGGGGCCAACGTCCTGACTTTC
many	TRBV5-1	-	TRBJ2-2	14	CASSLDGNTGELFF	TGTGCCAGCAGCTTGGACGGAAACACCGGGGAGCTGTTTTTT
few	TRBV28	-	TRBJ1-4	15	CASSPPGQFNEKLFF	TGTGCCAGCAGTCCACCTGGACAGTTTAATGAAAAACTGTTTTTT
-	TRBV2	-	TRBJ2-1	15	CASSARLDVTYEQFF	TGTGCCAGCAGCGCTCGGCTAGACGTTACATATGAGCAGTTCTTC
many	TRBV6-5	-	TRBJ1-6	14	CASSYRVIGSPLHF	TGTGCCAGCAGTTACAGGGTCATCGGTTCACCCCTCCACTTT
many	TRBV27	TRBD1	TRBJ1-5	14	CASRRQGGDQPQHF	TGTGCCAGCAGGCGACAGGGAGGTGATCAGCCCCAGCATTTT
few	TRBV6-2/TRBV6-3	-	TRBJ1-2	15	CASSPRPPLYYGYTF	TGTGCCAGCAGTCCTAGGCCCCCTTTATACTATGGCTACACCTTC
-	TRBV19	TRBD1	TRBJ1-1	17	CASSIDLSRGRNTEAFF	TGTGCCAGTAGTATAGATCTTTCCAGGGGGCGGAACACTGAAGCTTTCTTT
-	TRBV29-1	TRBD1	TRBJ2-2	14	CSVGPGQITGELFF	TGCAGCGTGGGACCGGGACAGATCACCGGGGAGCTGTTTTTT
-	TRBV28	-	TRBJ2-3	12	CASRGLWDTQYF	TGTGCCAGCAGGGGGCTGTGGGATACGCAGTATTTT
once	TRBV28	-	TRBJ2-5	12	CAIQGPGETQYF	TGTGCCATCCAAGGGCCCGGTGAGACCCAGTACTTC
few	TRBV7-9	TRBD1	TRBJ1-1	15	CASSPLAGGNTEAFF	TGTGCCAGCTCGCCGCTGGCAGGGGGGAACACTGAAGCTTTCTTT
many	TRBV27	-	TRBJ1-2	14	CASSSQSRNYGYTF	TGTGCCAGCAGTTCCCAGAGCCGGAACTATGGCTACACCTTC
many	TRBV27	-	TRBJ1-5	15	CASSLSGLGNQPQHF	TGTGCCAGCAGTTTATCCGGGCTAGGAAATCAGCCCCAGCATTTT
-	TRBV13	-	TRBJ2-7	11	CASSLAGEQYF	TGTGCCAGCAGCTTAGCCGGGGAGCAGTACTTC
few	TRBV10-3	-	TRBJ1-4	13	CATFSGSGEKLFF	TGTGCCACCTTTTCGGGGTCGGGTGAAAAACTGTTTTTT
-	TRBV12-3/TRBV12-4	TRBD1	TRBJ1-2	12	CASSWAGGGYTF	TGTGCCAGCAGTTGGGCAGGGGGTGGCTACACCTTC
-	TRBV4-2	-	TRBJ2-2	17	CASSQDARQANTGELFF	TGTGCCAGCAGCCAAGATGCCCGGCAGGCGAACACCGGGGAGCTGTTTTTT